This T cell receptor (beta chain) was recovered during a study of blood T cell repertoires in COVID-19. TCRdb's table, derived via immunoSEQ multiplex PCR, lists solely in-frame clones and lacks some. The sample contains a few hundred thousand clones, roughly 90% of which appear only once. CDR3 length: 13 residues. Germline V lookup: CDR1 MNHEY, CDR2 SVGAGI. V dropped 7 bases and J dropped 8 bases, with 15 bases sitting between them. This sequence originates from a man aged 45-60 years with acute or convalescent COVID-19. Sequences were obtained from peripheral blood. The gene calls are TRBV6-5 and TRBJ2-1, with D possibly being TRBD2 (6 bases). The CDR3: CASKETGVYEQFF. The CDR3 region has the DNA TGTGCCAGCAAGGAGACGGGGGTATATGAGCAGTTCTTC.